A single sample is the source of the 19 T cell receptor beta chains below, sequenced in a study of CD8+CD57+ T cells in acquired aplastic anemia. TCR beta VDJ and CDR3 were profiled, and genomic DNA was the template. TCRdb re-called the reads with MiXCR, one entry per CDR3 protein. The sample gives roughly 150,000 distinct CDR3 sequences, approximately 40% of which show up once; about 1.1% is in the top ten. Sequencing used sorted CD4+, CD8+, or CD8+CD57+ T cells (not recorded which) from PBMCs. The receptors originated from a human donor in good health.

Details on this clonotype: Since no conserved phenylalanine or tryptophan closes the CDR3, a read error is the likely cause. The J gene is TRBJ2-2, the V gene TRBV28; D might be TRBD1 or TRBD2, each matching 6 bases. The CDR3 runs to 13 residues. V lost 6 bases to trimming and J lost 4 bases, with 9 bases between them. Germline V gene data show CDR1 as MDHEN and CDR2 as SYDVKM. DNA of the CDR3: TGTGCCAGCAGGAGGGGGGCCACCGGGGAGCTGTTTTGT. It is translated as CASRRGATGELFC.

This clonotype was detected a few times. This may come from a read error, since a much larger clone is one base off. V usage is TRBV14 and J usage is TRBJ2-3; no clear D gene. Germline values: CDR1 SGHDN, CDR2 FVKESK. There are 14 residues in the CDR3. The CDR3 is CASSQGVPPNTHYF. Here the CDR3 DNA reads TGTGCCAGCAGCCAAGGCGTTCCCCCGAATACGCACTATTTT.

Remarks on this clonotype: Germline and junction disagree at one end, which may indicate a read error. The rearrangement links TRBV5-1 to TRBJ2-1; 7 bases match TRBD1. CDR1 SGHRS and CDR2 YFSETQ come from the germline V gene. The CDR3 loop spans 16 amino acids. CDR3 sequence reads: CASSSPDRNPYNEQSF. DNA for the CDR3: TGCGCCAGCAGCTCCCCGGACAGGAACCCGTACAATGAGCAGTCCTTC.

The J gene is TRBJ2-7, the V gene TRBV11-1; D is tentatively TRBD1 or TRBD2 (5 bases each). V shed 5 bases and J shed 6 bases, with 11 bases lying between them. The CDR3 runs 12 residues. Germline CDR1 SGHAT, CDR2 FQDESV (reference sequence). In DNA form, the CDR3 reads TGTGCCAGCAGCACCCAGGGAGCCGAGCAGTACTTC. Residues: CASSTQGAEQYF.

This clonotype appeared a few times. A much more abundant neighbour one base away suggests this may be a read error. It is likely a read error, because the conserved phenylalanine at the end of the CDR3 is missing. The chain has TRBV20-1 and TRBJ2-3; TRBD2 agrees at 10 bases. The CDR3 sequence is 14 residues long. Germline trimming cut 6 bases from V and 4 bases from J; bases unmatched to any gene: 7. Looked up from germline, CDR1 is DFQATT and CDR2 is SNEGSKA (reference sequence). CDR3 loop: CSAGRAGGSDTQYL. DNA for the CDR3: TGCAGTGCCGGAAGAGCGGGAGGGTCAGATACGCAGTATCTT.

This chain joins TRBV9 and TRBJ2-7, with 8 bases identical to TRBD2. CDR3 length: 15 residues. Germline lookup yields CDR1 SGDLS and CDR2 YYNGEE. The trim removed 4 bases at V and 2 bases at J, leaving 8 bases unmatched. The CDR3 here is CASSTGGLGAYEQYF. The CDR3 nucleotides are TGTGCCAGCAGCACTGGGGGACTAGGGGCCTACGAGCAGTACTTC.

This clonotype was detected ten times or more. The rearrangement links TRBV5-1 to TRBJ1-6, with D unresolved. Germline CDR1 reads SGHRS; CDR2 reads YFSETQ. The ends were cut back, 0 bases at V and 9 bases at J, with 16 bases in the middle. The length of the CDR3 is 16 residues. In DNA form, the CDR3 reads TGCGCCAGCAGCTTGGGCGTATCCGGGTCCGGTTCACCCCTCCACTTT. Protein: CASSLGVSGSGSPLHF.

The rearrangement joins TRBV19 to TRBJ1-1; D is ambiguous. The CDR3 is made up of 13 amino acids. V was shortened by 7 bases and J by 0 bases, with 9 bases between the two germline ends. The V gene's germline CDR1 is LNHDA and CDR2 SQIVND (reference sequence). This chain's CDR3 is CASTYKMNTEAFF. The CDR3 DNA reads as TGTGCCAGTACCTACAAGATGAACACTGAAGCTTTCTTT.

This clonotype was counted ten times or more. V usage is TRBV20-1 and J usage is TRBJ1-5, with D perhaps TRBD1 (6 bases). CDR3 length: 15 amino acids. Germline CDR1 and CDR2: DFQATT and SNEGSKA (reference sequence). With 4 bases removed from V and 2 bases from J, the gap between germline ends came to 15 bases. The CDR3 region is CSATTGFWGNQPQHF. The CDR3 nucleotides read TGCAGTGCTACTACAGGGTTCTGGGGCAATCAGCCCCAGCATTTT.

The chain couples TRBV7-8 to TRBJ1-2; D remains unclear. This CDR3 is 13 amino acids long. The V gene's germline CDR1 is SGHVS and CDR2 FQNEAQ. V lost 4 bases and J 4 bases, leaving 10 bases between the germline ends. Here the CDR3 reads CASSSDPGYGYTF. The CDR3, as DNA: TGTGCCAGCAGCTCCGACCCTGGCTATGGCTACACCTTC.

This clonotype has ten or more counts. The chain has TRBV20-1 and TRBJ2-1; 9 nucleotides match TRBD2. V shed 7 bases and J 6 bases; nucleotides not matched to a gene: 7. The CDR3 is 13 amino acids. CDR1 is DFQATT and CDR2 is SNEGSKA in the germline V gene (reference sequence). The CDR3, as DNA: TGCAGTGAGGCGGGGGGGCCGAGCAATGAGCAGTTCTTC. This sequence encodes CSEAGGPSNEQFF.

CDR3 in DNA: TGTGCCAGCGAGGGGGCGAGTTCGAATGAGCAGTTCTTC. It codes for CASEGASSNEQFF. The V gene is TRBV7-8, the J gene TRBJ2-1, with 7 bases identical to TRBD1. The V gene's germline CDR1 is SGHVS and CDR2 FQNEAQ. The V and J ends lost 8 bases and 7 bases, in that order; junction bases with no gene match: 8. The CDR3 is made up of 13 amino acids. The whole variable domain, remainder taken from reference TRBV7-8 and TRBJ2-1, is GAGVSQSPRYKVAKRGQDVALRCDPISGHVSLFWYQQALGQGPEFLTYFQNEAQLDKSGLPSDRFFAERPEGSVSTLKIQRTQQEDSAVYLCASEGASSNEQFFGPGTRLTVL.

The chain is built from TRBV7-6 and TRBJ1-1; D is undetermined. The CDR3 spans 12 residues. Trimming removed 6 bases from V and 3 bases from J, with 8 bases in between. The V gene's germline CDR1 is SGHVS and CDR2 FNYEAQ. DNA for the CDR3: TGTGCCAGCAGTTACGGGGACACTGAAGCTTTCTTT. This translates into CASSYGDTEAFF.

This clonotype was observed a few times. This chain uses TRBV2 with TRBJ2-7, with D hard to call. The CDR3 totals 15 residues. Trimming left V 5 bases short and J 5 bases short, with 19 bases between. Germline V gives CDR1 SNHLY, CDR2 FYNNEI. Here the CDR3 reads CASSKSGTASNEQYF. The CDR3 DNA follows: TGTGCCAGCAGTAAGTCAGGAACAGCTTCTAACGAGCAGTACTTC.

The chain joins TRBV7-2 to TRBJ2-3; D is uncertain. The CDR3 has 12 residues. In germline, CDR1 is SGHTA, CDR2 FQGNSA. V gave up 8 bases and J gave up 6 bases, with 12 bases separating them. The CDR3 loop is CASRLRFDTQYF. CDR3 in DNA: TGTGCCAGCCGACTGAGGTTTGATACGCAGTATTTT.

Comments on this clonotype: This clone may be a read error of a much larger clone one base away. The CDR3 nucleotides are TGTGCCAGTAGTATTCTCAGCCAGGCTGGTCTCTACGAGCAGTACTTC. Amino acids: CASSILSQAGLYEQYF. The chain uses TRBV19 and TRBJ2-7; D is uncertain. Looked up from germline, CDR1 is LNHDA and CDR2 is SQIVND (reference sequence). V was clipped by 3 bases and J by 3 bases, with 18 bases between them. This CDR3 is built from 16 residues. The whole variable domain, filled in from reference TRBV19 and TRBJ2-7, reads DGGITQSPKYLFRKEGQNVTLSCEQNLNHDAMYWYRQDPGQGLRLIYYSQIVNDFQKGDIAEGYSVSREKKESFPLTVTSAQKNPTAFYLCASSILSQAGLYEQYFGPGTRLTVT.

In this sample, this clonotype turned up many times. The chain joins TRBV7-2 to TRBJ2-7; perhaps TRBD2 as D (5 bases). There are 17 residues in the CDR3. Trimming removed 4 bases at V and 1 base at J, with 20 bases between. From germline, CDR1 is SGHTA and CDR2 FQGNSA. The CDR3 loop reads CASSSPRGGSRSYEQYF. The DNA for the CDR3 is TGTGCCAGCAGCTCCCCTCGGGGTGGCAGTCGATCCTACGAGCAGTACTTC.

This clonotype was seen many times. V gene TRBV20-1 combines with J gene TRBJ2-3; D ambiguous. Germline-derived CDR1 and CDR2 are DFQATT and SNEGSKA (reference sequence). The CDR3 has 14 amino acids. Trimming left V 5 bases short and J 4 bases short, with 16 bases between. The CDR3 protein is CSAPRIAVADTQYF. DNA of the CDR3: TGCAGTGCTCCCCGGATAGCCGTGGCAGATACGCAGTATTTT.

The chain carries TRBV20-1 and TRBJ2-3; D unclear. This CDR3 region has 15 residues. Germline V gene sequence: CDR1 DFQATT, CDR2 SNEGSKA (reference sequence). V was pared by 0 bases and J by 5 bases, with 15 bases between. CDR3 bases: TGCAGTGCTAGAGATCTAACTGAAAACGGAGATACGCAGTATTTT. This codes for CSARDLTENGDTQYF.